Sequencing of this T cell receptor beta chain was carried out in a study of cytomegalovirus exposure and HLA in healthy donors (dated by TCRdb to 2017 to 2019). About the full investigation: In an earlier analysis of some 550 of the donors, approximately 260 Gb of sequence data and 100 million or so unique TCR beta sequences from about 179 million T cells were reported. An early release covering 550 to 700 HLA-typed donors comprised 250 to 350 gigabases of sequencing data and approximately 85 million unique TCR sequences. The genetic ancestry cluster associated with self-reported Caucasian donors included 81% of the roughly 380 genotyped donors. The study aimed to test whether cataloging public T cell receptors could reveal signatures of past pathogen exposure. The study profiled the T cell repertoires of more than 500 subjects by immunosequencing and related them to cytomegalovirus serostatus. Along with the approximately 700-subject first cohort, a separate validation cohort of about 110 different subjects was used. High-throughput TCR immunosequencing, statistical association of individual TCRs with disease status, and machine learning were combined to predict cytomegalovirus infection status. A later analysis re-examined previously published TCR beta repertoires from more than 550 donors and added high-resolution HLA genotyping to investigate patterns of TCR occurrence. Rather than drawing on any new phenotypic data, the later analysis identified candidate immune exposures from TCR beta sequences and the way those sequences occurred across donors. In an earlier analysis of roughly 580 of the donors, high-throughput TCR beta sequencing was used to judge whether each TCR beta V gene segment behaved as functional or pseudogenic. Donor age, sex, ethnicity and CMV serostatus were compiled alongside the repertoire data. In a later genetic analysis, genome-wide SNP genotypes for 398 of the 666 donors were used, and that subset was treated as a discovery cohort. Every discovery cohort repertoire had been produced on one sequencing platform. Class I and class II HLA loci were covered by the typing at four-digit resolution. Typing coverage differed by locus: A, B, C, DRB1 and DQB1 were typed in roughly 620-630 donors, DQA1 in about 500, DPA1 in approximately 610, and DPB1 in around 440. Several DR-DQ haplotypes were treated as single units for association and clustering because of strong linkage in the cohort. On average, around 240,000 unique TCR beta nucleotide sequences were sequenced per donor among about 400 genotyped donors of the cohort, with about 17% of those sequences being non-productive. Findings and caveats that apply to the study as a whole: Compared with equally common non-associated chains, HLA-associated TCR beta chains in a later analysis were more clonally expanded and had lower generation probabilities. It was suggested by the authors that the approach could potentially be generalized to other disease states and immunological phenotypes. The presence/absence analyses assumed that sequencing depth was roughly uniform across donors, and that assumption may not be true. A cluster of highly shared sequence variants was judged likely to be a technical artifact of the sequencing pipeline. Some IMGT-functional V segments, including TRBV6-2 and TRBV6-3, could not be distinguished by the 87-base-pair reads and were therefore excluded. A later analysis found that most CMV-associated TCR beta chains appeared HLA-restricted, with HLA associations seemingly driven largely by CMV exposure. Because HLA typing was missing for some donors at each locus, association tests included only the typed subset. A total of roughly 160 TCR beta chains were listed by the study as associated with cytomegalovirus. A further reported finding was that TCR beta sequences accurately predicted the HLA-A and HLA-B alleles for most subjects in the first cohort. Because counts were too low, seventeen rarely observed V segments, including chromosome 9 orphons, were excluded from the earlier analysis of around 640 of the donors. In a later analysis, TCR association rates were found to vary across HLA loci, with the most associated TCRs seen for DRB1 alleles and the fewest for HLA-C alleles. Only TCR beta chains were sequenced in this cohort, and the absence of alpha or paired-chain data limited detectable features. In both the original and validation cohorts, the classifier was reported to diagnose cytomegalovirus status with high specificity and sensitivity. For the cohort, immune exposure information was limited to CMV serostatus. In an earlier analysis of fewer than 750 of the donors, most TCR beta V segments were observed in productive rearrangements about 87% or about 30% of the time, broadly matching IMGT annotations. In vitro tests confirmed that three of the cytomegalovirus-associated TCR beta chains recognize cytomegalovirus antigens. Linkage disequilibrium might explain the correlated functional status among segregating V segments, but an unknown experimental factor could not be excluded. When HLA alleles, especially DR and DQ, strongly co-occurred, attributing TCR associations to individual alleles was difficult. According to a later genetic analysis, donors in an Asian-associated ancestry cluster had fewer N-insertions in productive TCRs than the roughly 670-donor mean. In a later genetic analysis, a missense DCLRE1C variant was associated with V-gene and J-gene trimming of TCR beta chains, and the association was replicated in an independent cohort. While some public TCRs were present in many individuals, most TCR sequences turned up only very rarely across donors. In a later analysis, several top co-occurrence clusters were reported to appear linked to parvovirus B19, influenza, CMV and Epstein-Barr virus. A later analysis associated 15,000 or so TCR beta sequences with specific HLA alleles at a false discovery rate of 0.05.

The germline V end is reduced by 3 bases and the J end by 0 bases; junction bases left unmatched: 5. CDR1 and CDR2 (SGHRS, YFSETQ) derive from the germline V gene. The CDR3, cysteine through phenylalanine, is 16 amino acids long. Left in the record is the CDR3 DNA by itself, 48 bases read in frame from the first base. In total, approximately 700 healthy bone marrow donors made up the cohort. Cohort members were all nominally healthy when sampled, although unrecorded immune exposures were likely present. The donor tested CMV seronegative and was one of the 352 seronegative cohort members. Each donor provided a peripheral blood sample, and peripheral blood mononuclear cells were used for TCR beta sequencing. The Qiagen DNeasy Blood Extraction Kit was used to extract genomic DNA from the blood cell samples. With respect to this clone: Its antigen has not been determined. No quality values exist for individual bases; no much larger clone is one base distant.

Library method: the immunoSEQ multiplex PCR assay. For the multiplex PCR, a mixture combining 60 forward primers for TCR Vbeta segments and 13 reverse primers for TCR Jbeta segments was used. The CDR3 region of rearranged TCR beta genes was amplified from genomic DNA by a multiplex PCR assay. Amplified TCR beta libraries were sequenced as 87-base-pair reads on the Illumina HiSeq System. Concerning the study's data processing: A later analysis counted about 80 million unique TCR beta chains across the 650 to 800 repertoires, and around 9.9 million of these chains were shared by at least two donors. A nearest-neighbor algorithm error-corrected the raw reads and collapsed the reads into unique sequences, merging closely related sequences to remove PCR and sequencing errors. Alignment of CDR3 sequences to IMGT reference sequences was used to assign V, D and J gene segments. For a sequence to be retained, a match of at least six nucleotides to both a V gene segment and a J gene segment was required. Rearrangements were classified as productive when the CDR3 lacked stop codons and remained in frame with V and J, and all other rearrangements were classified as non-productive. Following IMGT convention, CDR3 was defined as the stretch from the second conserved V-encoded cysteine up to the conserved J-encoded phenylalanine. The earlier analysis of about 620 of the donors excluded sequences that lacked an unambiguous match to a single V gene segment. In an earlier analysis of several hundred of the donors, V segments were called functional above 56.7% productive rearrangements and were called segregating when the between-donor standard deviation exceeded 5%. A statistical classification framework was built for diagnosing cytomegalovirus status from the catalog of TCR beta chain sequences. In a later analysis, V and J genes were assigned by comparing TCR nucleotide sequences against IMGT/GENE-DB human TR gene sequences. The TCRdist pipeline was used in a later analysis to assign CDR3 sequences and most-parsimonious VDJ recombination scenarios. In a later analysis, every TCR beta chain was defined by the combination of its CDR3 amino acid sequence and its V-gene family, and reads without a unique V-gene family were dropped. To address suspected cross-contamination and a sequencing artifact, a later analysis removed around 600 highly shared, low-generation-probability nucleotide sequences. A later analysis calculated a clonal expansion index for each public chain from normalized within-repertoire ranks of inferred template counts. In a later analysis, generation probabilities were computed using a VDJ recombination model fitted to out-of-frame rearrangements, and the results were checked against IGoR. Hypergeometric tests were used in a later analysis to score TCR-TCR, TCR-HLA and TCR-CMV co-occurrence, with a repertoire-size bias correction applied to the TCR pairs. To estimate false discovery rates, a later analysis permuted the HLA or CMV assignments 20 times. A later analysis grouped co-occurring TCRs with DBSCAN, adding TCRdist sequence similarity when clustering within HLA-allele-positive subsets. Repertoires with fewer than 30,000 or more than 120,000 public chains, plus five repertoires with anomalous nucleotide sharing, were excluded from co-occurrence clustering. In TCRdb, the immuneACCESS table is reduced to in-frame sequences with V and J assigned. These tables do not hold every clone; where another copy was compared, an unresolved V gene accounts for under half, and the others remain unexplained. D and trimming were read from the DNA, whereas the V and J calls and clone size are those reported in that table. Present in this sample are some 130,000 clones, 80% of which were seen just once. 1% of the sample is in the top ten clones.

Sequenced input: PBMCs. The chain is encoded by TRBV5-1 joined to TRBJ2-4; TRBD1 matches 8 bases in the middle. This sequence originates from a man in his forties in good health and CMV-seronegative. Here is the DNA: TGCGCCAGCAGCTGGGCAGGGGGCGAAGCCAAAAACATTCAGTACTTC. This is translated as CASSWAGGEAKNIQYF.